The rows below give T cell receptor beta chains drawn from one sample of a study of T-cell reconstitution after alpha-beta-depleted transplantation in children. In TCRdb, the PCR reads were re-called with MiXCR into one record per CDR3 protein. The profile shows 420,000 or so distinct CDR3 sequences, 11% of them singletons. Sequencing was performed on PBMCs from the stem cell graft donor, taken from the stem cell graft. All receptors derive from a human donor who donated a stem cell graft to a child with acute myeloid leukemia. The CDR3 runs from the conserved cysteine through the conserved F or W. A D gene is named only where the DNA matches it firmly. Some rows mark clone size as missing; the rest say once, few, many or name a class of expanded clone.

v_call,j_call,d_call,clone_size,cdr3_aa,cdr3_nt
TRBV29-1,TRBJ1-2,-,-,CSVRFRGGYTF,TGCAGCGTACGATTCAGGGGTGGCTACACCTTC
TRBV5-1,TRBJ2-7,-,-,CASSLAVGTAYEQYF,TGCGCCAGCAGCTTGGCCGTCGGGACCGCCTACGAGCAGTACTTC
TRBV5-1,TRBJ2-1,-,-,CASSLYPLSSYNDQFF,TGCGCCAGCAGCTTGTATCCCTTAAGCTCCTACAATGATCAGTTCTTC
TRBV20-1,TRBJ1-3,-,-,CSARDDSSGNTIYF,TGCAGTGCTAGAGATGACTCCTCTGGAAACACCATATATTTT
TRBV29-1,TRBJ1-2,-,many,CSEGRRPGRKNYGYTF,TGCAGCGAAGGACGACGGCCCGGTCGAAAAAACTATGGCTACACCTTC
TRBV20-1,TRBJ2-7,-,-,CSAGLNSYEQYF,TGCAGTGCTGGGCTGAACTCCTACGAGCAGTACTTC
TRBV12-3/TRBV12-4,TRBJ2-2,TRBD2,few,CASSSLWPRTSRTNTGELFF,TGTGCCAGCAGTTCCTTGTGGCCAAGGACTAGCAGAACGAACACCGGGGAGCTGTTTTTT
TRBV29-1,TRBJ2-1,TRBD2,many,CSAATSGDYNEQFF,TGCAGCGCTGCCACTAGCGGAGACTACAATGAGCAGTTCTTC
TRBV15,TRBJ1-4,TRBD1,-,CATSTGQGWTNEKLFF,TGTGCCACCAGCACCGGACAGGGGTGGACTAATGAAAAACTGTTTTTT
TRBV20-1,TRBJ1-6,-,few,CSASGANSPLHF,TGCAGTGCTAGCGGGGCGAATTCACCCCTCCACTTT
TRBV19,TRBJ1-6,-,-,CASSIERTNSPLHF,TGTGCCAGTAGTATCGAACGGACTAATTCACCCCTCCACTTT
TRBV10-2,TRBJ1-2,-,-,CAGGIGIGKDYGYTF,TGCGCGGGGGGGATCGGCATCGGGAAGGACTATGGCTACACCTTC
TRBV19,TRBJ2-1,TRBD2,few,CASSIGPGLAGPYNEQFF,TGTGCCAGTAGTATAGGACCGGGGCTAGCGGGTCCCTACAATGAGCAGTTCTTC
TRBV9,TRBJ1-4,TRBD1,many,CASSVSGQGREKLFF,TGTGCCAGCAGCGTAAGCGGACAGGGAAGGGAAAAACTGTTTTTT
TRBV27,TRBJ1-6,-,few,CASSPSLMGSPLHF,TGTGCCAGCAGTCCCTCCTTAATGGGGTCACCCCTCCACTTT
TRBV4-1,TRBJ2-2,-,-,CASSQDRRETAGELFF,TGCGCCAGCAGCCAAGATAGGCGAGAGACGGCCGGGGAGCTGTTTTTT
TRBV25-1,TRBJ1-1,-,many,CASSVTTPSTEAFF,TGTGCCAGCAGTGTGACCACGCCGAGCACTGAAGCTTTCTTT
TRBV7-9,TRBJ2-3,TRBD2,few,CASSLRDYTDTQYF,TGTGCCAGCAGCCTTCGGGACTACACAGATACGCAGTATTTT
TRBV7-2,TRBJ1-4,-,few,CASSLGSQRPDEKLFF,TGTGCCAGCAGCTTAGGCTCACAGCGACCCGACGAAAAACTGTTTTTT
TRBV6-2/TRBV6-3,TRBJ2-7,TRBD1,-,CASKTDRSTYEQYF,TGTGCCAGCAAAACGGACAGGTCGACCTACGAGCAGTACTTC
TRBV12-3/TRBV12-4,TRBJ2-5,TRBD1,-,CASSQRQGEKTQYF,TGTGCCAGCAGCCAACGACAGGGCGAAAAGACCCAGTACTTC
TRBV12-3/TRBV12-4,TRBJ2-6,-,many,CASTLGVSGANVLTF,TGTGCCAGCACCTTAGGGGTTTCTGGGGCCAACGTCCTGACTTTC
TRBV29-1,TRBJ2-2,-,few,CSVSQVSNTGELFF,TGCAGCGTTTCACAAGTCTCGAACACCGGGGAGCTGTTTTTT